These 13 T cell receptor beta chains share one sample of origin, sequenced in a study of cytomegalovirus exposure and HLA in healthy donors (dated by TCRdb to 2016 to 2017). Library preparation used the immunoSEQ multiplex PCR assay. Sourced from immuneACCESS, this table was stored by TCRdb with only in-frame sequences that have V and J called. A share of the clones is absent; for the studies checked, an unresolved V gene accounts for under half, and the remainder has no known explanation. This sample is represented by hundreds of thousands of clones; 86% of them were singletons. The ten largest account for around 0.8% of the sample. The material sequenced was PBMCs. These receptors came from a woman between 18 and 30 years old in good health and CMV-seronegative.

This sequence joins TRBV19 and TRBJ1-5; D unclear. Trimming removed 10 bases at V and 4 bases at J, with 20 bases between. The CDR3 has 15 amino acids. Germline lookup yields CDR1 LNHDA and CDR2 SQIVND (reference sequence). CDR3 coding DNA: TGTGCCACTAACCGGGCCCCGGCGGGGAATCAGCCCCAGCATTTT. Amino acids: CATNRAPAGNQPQHF.

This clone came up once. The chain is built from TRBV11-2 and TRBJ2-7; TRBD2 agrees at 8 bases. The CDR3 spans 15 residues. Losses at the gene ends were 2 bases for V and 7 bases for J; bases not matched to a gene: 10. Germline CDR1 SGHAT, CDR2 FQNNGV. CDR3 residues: CASSLTLAGAKEQYF. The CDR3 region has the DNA TGTGCCAGCAGCTTAACCCTAGCGGGTGCCAAAGAGCAGTACTTC.

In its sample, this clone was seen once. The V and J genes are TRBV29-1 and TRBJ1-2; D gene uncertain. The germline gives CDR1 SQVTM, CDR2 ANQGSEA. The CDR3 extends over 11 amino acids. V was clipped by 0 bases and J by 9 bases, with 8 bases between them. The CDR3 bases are TGCAGCGTTGAAGACGCAGGCCGCTACACCTTC. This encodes CSVEDAGRYTF. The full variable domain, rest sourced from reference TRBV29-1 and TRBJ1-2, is SAVISQKPSRDICQRGTSLTIQCQVDSQVTMMFWYRQQPGQSLTLIATANQGSEATYESGFVIDKFPISRPNLTFSTLTVSNMSPEDSSIYLCSVEDAGRYTFGSGTRLTVV.

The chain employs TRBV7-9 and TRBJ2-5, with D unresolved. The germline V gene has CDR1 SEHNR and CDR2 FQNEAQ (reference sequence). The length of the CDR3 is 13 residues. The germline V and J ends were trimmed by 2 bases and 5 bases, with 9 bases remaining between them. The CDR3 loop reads CASSLSASETQYF. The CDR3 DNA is TGTGCCAGCAGCTTAAGCGCCTCCGAGACCCAGTACTTC. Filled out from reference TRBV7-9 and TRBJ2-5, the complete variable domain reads DTGVSQNPRHKITKRGQNVTFRCDPISEHNRLYWYRQTLGQGPEFLTYFQNEAQLEKSRLLSDRFSAERPKGSFSTLEIQRTEQGDSAMYLCASSLSASETQYFGPGTRLLVL.

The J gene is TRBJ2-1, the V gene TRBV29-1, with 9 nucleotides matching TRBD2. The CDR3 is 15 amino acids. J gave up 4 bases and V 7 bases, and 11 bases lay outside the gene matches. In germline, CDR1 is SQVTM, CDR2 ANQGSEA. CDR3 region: CSGAGVAGVYNEQFF. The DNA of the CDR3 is TGCAGCGGGGCGGGGGTAGCGGGAGTTTACAATGAGCAGTTCTTC.

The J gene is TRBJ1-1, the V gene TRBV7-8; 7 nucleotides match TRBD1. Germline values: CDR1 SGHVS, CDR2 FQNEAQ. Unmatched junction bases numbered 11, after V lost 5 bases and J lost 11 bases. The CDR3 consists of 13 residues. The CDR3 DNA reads TGTGCCAGCAGCCGTACCAGACAGGGCATTGCTTTCTTT. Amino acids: CASSRTRQGIAFF.

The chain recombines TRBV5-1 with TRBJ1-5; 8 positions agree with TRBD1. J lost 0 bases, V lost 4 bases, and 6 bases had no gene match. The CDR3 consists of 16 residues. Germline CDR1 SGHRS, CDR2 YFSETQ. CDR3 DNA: TGCGCCAGCAGCCGAAGGACAGGGTTTAGCAATCAGCCCCAGCATTTT. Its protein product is CASSRRTGFSNQPQHF.

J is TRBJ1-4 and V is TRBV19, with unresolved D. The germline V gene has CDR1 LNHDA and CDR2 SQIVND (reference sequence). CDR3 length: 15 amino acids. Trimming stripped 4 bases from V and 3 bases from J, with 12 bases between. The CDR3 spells CASSTSESANEKLFF. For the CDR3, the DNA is TGTGCCAGTAGTACCTCAGAATCAGCTAATGAAAAACTGTTTTTT.

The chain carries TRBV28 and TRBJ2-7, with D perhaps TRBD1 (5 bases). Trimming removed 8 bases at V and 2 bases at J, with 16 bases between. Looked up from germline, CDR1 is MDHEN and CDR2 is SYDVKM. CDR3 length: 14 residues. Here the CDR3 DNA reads TGTGCCAGCGGATCCCAAGGGGCTACCTACGAGCAGTACTTC. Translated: CASGSQGATYEQYF.

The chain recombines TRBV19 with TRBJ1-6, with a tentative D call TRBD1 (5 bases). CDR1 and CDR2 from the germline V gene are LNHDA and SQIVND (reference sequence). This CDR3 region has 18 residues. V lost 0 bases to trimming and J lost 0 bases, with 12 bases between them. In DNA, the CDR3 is TGTGCCAGTAGTATAGAGAGACGGGGGAGCTCCTATAATTCACCCCTCCACTTT. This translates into CASSIERRGSSYNSPLHF. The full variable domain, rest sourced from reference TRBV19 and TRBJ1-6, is DGGITQSPKYLFRKEGQNVTLSCEQNLNHDAMYWYRQDPGQGLRLIYYSQIVNDFQKGDIAEGYSVSREKKESFPLTVTSAQKNPTAFYLCASSIERRGSSYNSPLHFGNGTRLTVT.

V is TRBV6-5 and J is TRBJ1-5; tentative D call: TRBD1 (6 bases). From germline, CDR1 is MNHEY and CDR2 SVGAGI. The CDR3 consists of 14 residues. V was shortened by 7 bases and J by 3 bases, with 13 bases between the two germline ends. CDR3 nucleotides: TGTGCCAGCACCAGGGGCTTCGACAATCAGCCCCAGCATTTT. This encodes CASTRGFDNQPQHF.

In DNA form, the CDR3 reads TGTGCCAGCAGCTCCCACTTTAGCGTAAGCTCCTACAATGAGCAGTTCTTC. Its protein product is CASSSHFSVSSYNEQFF. J is TRBJ2-1 and V is TRBV7-9; the D gene is possibly TRBD2 (5 bases). V lost 4 bases and J 0 bases, leaving 16 bases between the germline ends. CDR1 SEHNR and CDR2 FQNEAQ come from the germline V gene (reference sequence). The CDR3 totals 17 residues.

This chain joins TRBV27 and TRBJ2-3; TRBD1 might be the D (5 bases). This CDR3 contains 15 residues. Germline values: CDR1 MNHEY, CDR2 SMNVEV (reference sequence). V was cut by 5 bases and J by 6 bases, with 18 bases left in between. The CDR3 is CASSPLGPEPDTQYF. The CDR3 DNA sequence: TGTGCCAGCAGTCCCCTGGGGCCAGAACCGGATACGCAGTATTTT.